This TCR beta chain is drawn from a study of T-cell memory formation after mild COVID-19. Notes on the study in general: Second-wave clones with a day 37 peak had unconfirmed SARS-CoV-2 specificity. Clones that contracted clustered mainly in CM and EM if CD4+ and in EMRA if CD8+. Pre-infection memory already had some responding clones, implying cross-reactive memory joined.

UMIs and sample barcodes were carried by the TCR alpha and TCR beta cDNA libraries that 5'RACE produced using constant-segment primers. Each CDR3 protein is one row after TCRdb ran MiXCR on the 5' RACE reads. In the table there are 100,000 to 150,000 distinct CDR3 sequences, roughly 6% of which are singletons. As for this clonotype: Antigen: not known.

Input material: PBMCs or a T cell subset sorted from them (not recorded which). The source is an adult woman who had mild COVID-19 (a few samples of this study predate the infection). Cell type and time point are not known.

The CDR3 region has the DNA TGTGCCAGCAGCCAAGACCGGCTGGCCTCCTACAATGAGCAGTTCTTC. It yields the protein CASSQDRLASYNEQFF. This chain links TRBV14 with TRBJ2-1; the D is unclear. CDR3 size: 16 residues. Per germline, CDR1 SGHDN and CDR2 FVKESK. V dropped 0 bases and J dropped 0 bases, with 9 bases sitting between them.